The 29 T cell receptor beta chains below were found in one sample sequenced in a study of T-cell memory formation after mild COVID-19. Using its own MiXCR run on the 5' RACE reads, TCRdb lists one record per CDR3 protein. The table includes 25,000 to 35,000 distinct CDR3 sequences, 12% detected once. The specimen was PBMCs or a T cell subset sorted from them (not recorded which). All receptors come from an adult woman who had mild COVID-19 (a few samples of this study predate the infection). Cell type and time point are not known.

This clonotype was picked up many times. This chain uses TRBV24-1 with TRBJ1-2; no clear D gene. The CDR3 extends over 14 amino acids. Trimming shortened V by 3 bases and J by 4 bases, and 11 bases separated the two germline ends. Per germline, CDR1 KGHDR and CDR2 SFDVKD. In DNA, the CDR3 is TGTGCCACCAGTGATCCGTGGCGCAGCTATGGCTACACCTTC. Translated: CATSDPWRSYGYTF.

This clonotype was recorded at least ten times. The rearrangement uses TRBV7-2 and TRBJ2-3, with unresolved D. Germline values: CDR1 SGHTA, CDR2 FQGNSA. Trimming cost V 4 bases and J 4 bases, with 12 bases left between them. The CDR3 is 14 amino acids. The CDR3 reads CASSSRSPADTQYF. The CDR3 DNA reads TGTGCCAGCAGCTCTAGGAGCCCCGCAGATACGCAGTATTTT.

This clonotype was detected many times. This chain uses TRBV3-1 with TRBJ1-3; D gene ambiguous. CDR1 is LGHDT, CDR2 YNNKEL, per germline (reference sequence). Trimming shortened V by 4 bases and J by 0 bases, and 10 bases separated the two germline ends. The CDR3 is 15 amino acids. The CDR3 spells CASSRRESSGNTIYF. As DNA, the CDR3 is TGTGCCAGCAGCCGACGGGAGAGCTCTGGAAACACCATATATTTT.

This clonotype was detected ten times or more. The rearrangement joins TRBV12-3 or TRBV12-4 to TRBJ1-3; D remains ambiguous. The CDR3 sequence is 13 residues long. The germline V and J ends were trimmed by 7 bases and 0 bases, with 7 bases remaining between them. The CDR3 loop reads CASTTSSGNTIYF. In DNA, the CDR3 is TGTGCCAGCACCACTAGCTCTGGAAACACCATATATTTT.

This clonotype occurred many times. The chain is built from TRBV21-1 and TRBJ2-7; the D call TRBD2 from the table was never checked on the DNA. TRBV21-1 is a pseudogene. The CDR3 contains 12 residues. The CDR3 loop reads CASCRAAYEQYF. DNA for the CDR3: TGTGCCAGCTGCCGGGCCGCCTACGAGCAGTACTTC.

This clonotype appeared many times. The chain has TRBV20-1 and TRBJ2-5; 8 nucleotides agree with TRBD1. Germline lookup yields CDR1 DFQATT and CDR2 SNEGSKA (reference sequence). J was trimmed by 2 bases and V by 3 bases; bases with no gene match: 5. This CDR3 contains 14 residues. The CDR3 bases are TGCAGTGCTAGGGGGACAGGCGAGCAAGAGACCCAGTACTTC. This gives the protein CSARGTGEQETQYF.

This clonotype was picked up many times. The rearrangement links TRBV7-3 to TRBJ2-7, with 9 bases lining up with TRBD1. Losses at the gene ends were 0 bases for V and 5 bases for J; bases not matched to a gene: 8. The germline V gene encodes CDR1 SGHTA and CDR2 FQGTGA. CDR3 size: 16 residues. In nucleotides, the CDR3 is TGTGCCAGCAGCTTAACAGTTGGGACAGGGTCCCACGAGCAGTACTTC. Translating it yields CASSLTVGTGSHEQYF.

This clonotype was detected many times. The V gene is TRBV19, the J gene TRBJ1-2; no firm D call. V was clipped by 3 bases and J by 0 bases, with 11 bases between them. The germline gives CDR1 LNHDA, CDR2 SQIVND (reference sequence). The CDR3 contains 15 residues. The CDR3 here is CASSIYGNANYGYTF. CDR3 DNA sequence: TGTGCCAGTAGTATTTACGGGAACGCTAACTATGGCTACACCTTC.

This clonotype was counted ten times or more. The chain carries TRBV7-9 and TRBJ1-2; D not resolved. Looked up from germline, CDR1 is SEHNR and CDR2 is FQNEAQ (reference sequence). The CDR3 has 13 residues. V dropped 5 bases and J dropped 7 bases, with 14 bases sitting between them. CDR3 sequence: CASSRPGSAGYTF. The CDR3 nucleotides read TGTGCCAGCAGCCGCCCCGGATCGGCTGGCTACACCTTC.

The rearrangement joins TRBV7-3 to TRBJ1-1, with TRBD1 as a possible D gene (5 bases). CDR1 and CDR2 (germline): SGHTA, FQGTGA. V was pared by 5 bases and J by 2 bases, with 15 bases between. This CDR3 has 15 amino acids. The CDR3 sequence is CASSPDGHFNTEAFF. DNA for the CDR3: TGTGCCAGCAGCCCGGACGGACACTTTAACACTGAAGCTTTCTTT.

Within the sample, this clonotype is medium-sized (0.01 to 0.1%). V gene TRBV6-5 combines with J gene TRBJ2-7, with D hard to call. The germline V gene encodes CDR1 MNHEY and CDR2 SVGAGI. Between the trimmed V and J ends, which lost 5 bases and 7 bases, there was a span of 18 bases. The CDR3 contains 14 residues. The CDR3 bases are TGTGCCAGCAGTCCCGCGAGGCTCCTGGGAGAGCAGTACTTC. Translating gives CASSPARLLGEQYF.

In this sample, this clonotype turned up many times. DNA for the CDR3: TGTGCCAGCAGCCCCACAGGGGCTGGCACCGGGGAGCTGTTTTTT. Translating gives CASSPTGAGTGELFF. The chain combines TRBV7-3 with TRBJ2-2, with TRBD1 matching over 7 bases. The CDR3 totals 15 residues. V shed 5 bases and J 4 bases; nucleotides not matched to a gene: 7. CDR1 SGHTA and CDR2 FQGTGA come from the germline V gene.

This clonotype showed up many times. This chain links TRBV24-1 with TRBJ2-3; TRBD2 aligns across 8 bases. V trimming: 4 bases; J trimming: 3 bases; junction bases outside the gene matches: 5. The CDR3 length is 15 residues. Germline V CDR1 and CDR2: KGHDR, SFDVKD. CDR3 amino acids: CATSELAGLTDTQYF. CDR3 nucleotide sequence: TGTGCCACCAGTGAGTTAGCGGGACTTACAGATACGCAGTATTTT.

This clonotype showed up many times. The rearrangement uses TRBV27 and TRBJ1-2, with D possibly TRBD1 on 5 matching bases. V was trimmed by 5 bases and J by 8 bases, leaving 15 bases between them. The CDR3 covers 13 residues. CDR1 is MNHEY, CDR2 SMNVEV, per germline (reference sequence). Here the CDR3 reads CASSLTANRGYTF. CDR3 nucleotide sequence: TGTGCCAGCAGTCTAACCGCTAACAGGGGCTACACCTTC.

This clonotype is deemed medium-sized. This sequence joins TRBV24-1 and TRBJ2-2; perhaps TRBD1 as D (5 bases). The CDR3 loop spans 14 amino acids. Per the germline V gene, CDR1 is KGHDR and CDR2 is SFDVKD. V dropped 4 bases and J dropped 3 bases, with 8 bases sitting between them. The CDR3 DNA follows: TGTGCCACCAGTGACGGCAGGGACACCGGGGAGCTGTTTTTT. Its translation is CATSDGRDTGELFF.

This clonotype was found many times. The CDR3 DNA reads TGCGCCAGCAGCTTACTACAGGGTGGTGATGGCTACACCTTC. Residues: CASSLLQGGDGYTF. V gene TRBV5-1 combines with J gene TRBJ1-2, with D perhaps matching TRBD1 (6 bases). V was clipped by 2 bases and J by 6 bases, with 14 bases between them. This CDR3 has 14 amino acids. CDR1 SGHRS and CDR2 YFSETQ come from the germline V gene.

Ten or more counts support this clonotype. The V gene is TRBV5-1, the J gene TRBJ2-7; maybe TRBD1 (6 bases). V lost 3 bases and J 4 bases, leaving 8 bases between the germline ends. Germline CDR1 and CDR2: SGHRS and YFSETQ. This CDR3 has 12 amino acids. CDR3 sequence reads: CASSSQGYEQYF. The CDR3 DNA reads TGCGCCAGCAGCTCGCAGGGGTACGAGCAGTACTTC.

There are many counts of this clonotype. This rearrangement joins TRBV3-1 to TRBJ2-2; D is unresolved. From germline, CDR1 is LGHDT and CDR2 YNNKEL (reference sequence). Trimming shortened V by 1 base and J by 0 bases, and 3 bases separated the two germline ends. The CDR3 contains 14 residues. The CDR3 protein is CASSQGPNTGELFF. CDR3 DNA sequence: TGTGCCAGCAGCCAAGGCCCGAACACCGGGGAGCTGTTTTTT.

This clonotype showed up many times. The chain combines TRBV9 with TRBJ2-3; D tentatively reads TRBD1 or TRBD2 (5 bases each). The CDR3 sequence is 14 residues long. Germline CDR1 and CDR2: SGDLS and YYNGEE. With 0 bases removed from V and 5 bases from J, the gap between germline ends came to 10 bases. The CDR3 region is CASSVGDERDTQYF. The CDR3 DNA is TGTGCCAGCAGCGTAGGGGACGAGAGAGATACGCAGTATTTT.

The sample holds a few counts of this clonotype. CDR3 protein: CASSLHLGVHYEQYF. The CDR3 DNA sequence: TGTGCCAGCAGTTTACACTTGGGGGTCCACTACGAGCAGTACTTC. The J gene is TRBJ2-7, the V gene TRBV12-3 or TRBV12-4; either TRBD1 or TRBD2 may supply D (5 bases each). Deletions cut 2 bases from V and 3 bases from J, with 14 bases between. The CDR3 spans 15 residues.

This clonotype is medium-sized (0.01 to 0.1%) in the sample. The chain recombines TRBV5-1 with TRBJ2-1; D possibly corresponds to TRBD1 (5 bases). The CDR3 is made up of 14 amino acids. Trimming shortened V by 4 bases and J by 3 bases, and 11 bases separated the two germline ends. In germline, CDR1 is SGHRS, CDR2 YFSETQ. The DNA of the CDR3 is TGCGCCAGCAGCCGTGGGGCAGACTACAATGAGCAGTTCTTC. It codes for CASSRGADYNEQFF. Based on the CDR3 plus reference TRBV5-1 and TRBJ2-1, the full variable domain is KAGVTQTPRYLIKTRGQQVTLSCSPISGHRSVSWYQQTPGQGLQFLFEYFSETQRNKGNFPGRFSGRQFSNSRSEMNVSTLELGDSALYLCASSRGADYNEQFFGPGTRLTVL.

This clonotype came up many times. This rearrangement joins TRBV29-1 to TRBJ2-7; 8 bases are a match to TRBD1. Germline CDR1 reads SQVTM; CDR2 reads ANQGSEA. The CDR3 is made up of 13 amino acids. The J segment lost 3 bases and the V segment lost 7 bases, leaving 8 bases of the junction unmatched. The CDR3 loop reads CSAQNGQGYEQYF. CDR3 DNA: TGCAGCGCTCAGAATGGACAGGGCTACGAGCAGTACTTC.

This clonotype appeared many times. V is TRBV20-1 and J is TRBJ1-2; the D gene is possibly TRBD1 (5 bases). Germline V CDR1 and CDR2: DFQATT, SNEGSKA (reference sequence). V was clipped by 2 bases and J by 10 bases, with 11 bases between them. This CDR3 contains 11 residues. The CDR3, as DNA: TGCAGTGCTAGATACCAGGGTCCCTACACCTTC. Protein product: CSARYQGPYTF.

This clonotype was recorded many times. The gene calls are TRBV7-2 and TRBJ1-6, with D hard to call. The CDR3 contains 14 residues. Trimming removed 2 bases from V and 5 bases from J, with 7 bases in between. Germline V gives CDR1 SGHTA, CDR2 FQGNSA. CDR3 region: CASSLQANNSPLHF. CDR3 nucleotide sequence: TGTGCCAGCAGCTTACAGGCGAATAATTCACCCCTCCACTTT.

This chain uses TRBV10-3 with TRBJ2-5, with D possibly being TRBD2 (6 bases). Germline V gene lookup returns CDR1 ENHRY and CDR2 SYGVKD. This CDR3 comprises 14 residues. Between the trimmed V and J ends, which lost 4 bases and 1 base, there was a span of 10 bases. The CDR3 coding sequence is TGTGCCATCAGTGTGGGGGGTCCCCAAGAGACCCAGTACTTC. It is translated as CAISVGGPQETQYF.

This clonotype was observed at least ten times. The chain has TRBV12-3 or TRBV12-4 and TRBJ2-5, with TRBD2 as a possible D gene (7 bases). V was shortened by 0 bases and J by 4 bases, with 9 bases between the two germline ends. The CDR3 loop spans 14 amino acids. CDR3 coding DNA: TGTGCCAGCAGTTTAGCGGGAGGGGGAGAGACCCAGTACTTC. Translated, it gives CASSLAGGGETQYF.

In its sample, this clonotype was seen many times. The chain links TRBV18 to TRBJ1-1; 7 nucleotides agree with TRBD1. J gave up 0 bases and V 2 bases, and 3 bases lay outside the gene matches. Germline V gene data show CDR1 as KGHSH and CDR2 as LQKENI. CDR3 length: 15 amino acids. The CDR3 DNA reads TGTGCCAGCTCACCATCGGACAGGTTGAACACTGAAGCTTTCTTT. Translated: CASSPSDRLNTEAFF.

This clonotype was observed at least ten times. The rearrangement uses TRBV10-3 and TRBJ2-7; D remains ambiguous. V lost 3 bases, J lost 7 bases, and 7 bases lay in between. CDR3 length: 11 residues. The germline V gene encodes CDR1 ENHRY and CDR2 SYGVKD. The chain's CDR3 is CAISELEEQYF. The CDR3 DNA reads TGTGCCATCAGTGAATTGGAGGAGCAGTACTTC.

This clonotype was observed at least ten times. The CDR3 loop reads CASSLGLVNTGELFF. The DNA of the CDR3 is TGTGCCAGCAGCTTGGGACTAGTCAACACCGGGGAGCTGTTTTTT. This chain links TRBV5-5 with TRBJ2-2; D is perhaps TRBD2 (6 bases). Trimming pared 0 bases from V and 2 bases from J, leaving 8 bases between. Germline V lookup: CDR1 SGHKS, CDR2 YYEKEE (reference sequence). This CDR3 has 15 residues.